The present T cell receptor beta chain was sequenced within a study of cytotoxic CD8 clonotypes in ibrutinib-treated CLL. Across the study: Partial response occurred in roughly 25 patients and complete response in 2; at median around 66 months, 14 remained remitted and 12 progressed. Findings of the study overall: Clonality went up at the time of ibrutinib response, stayed stable in sustained remission, and later dropped back toward its baseline level at progression.

With 5 bases clipped from V and 8 bases from J, the junction kept 5 bases outside the gene matches. CDR1 MNHEY and CDR2 SMNVEV come from the germline V gene (reference sequence). The length of the CDR3 is 12 residues. Of note for this clone: What it recognizes is unknown.

The table came from immunoSEQ multiplex PCR; TCRdb's copy has only in-frame clones and leaves some out. The sample holds fewer than 25,000 clones, roughly 68% seen once. V and J are TRBV27 and TRBJ1-1; 7 bases are shared with TRBD1. This sequence originates from a human donor with chronic lymphocytic leukemia. Sequences were derived from PBMCs, sampled after 24 months of ibrutinib treatment. The CDR3 bases are TGTGCCAGCAGTCGGGACAGAATAGAAGCTTTCTTT. Translating gives CASSRDRIEAFF.